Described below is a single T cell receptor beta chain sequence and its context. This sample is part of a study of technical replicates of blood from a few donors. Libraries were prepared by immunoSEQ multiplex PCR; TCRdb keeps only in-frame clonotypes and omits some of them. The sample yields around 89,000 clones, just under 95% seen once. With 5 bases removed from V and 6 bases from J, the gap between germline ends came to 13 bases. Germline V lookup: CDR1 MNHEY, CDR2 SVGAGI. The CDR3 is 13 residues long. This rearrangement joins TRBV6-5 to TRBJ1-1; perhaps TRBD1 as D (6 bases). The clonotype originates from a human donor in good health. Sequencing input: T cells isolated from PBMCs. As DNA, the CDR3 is TGTGCCAGCAGTAATACAGGGTTCGCTGAAGCTTTCTTT. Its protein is CASSNTGFAEAFF.